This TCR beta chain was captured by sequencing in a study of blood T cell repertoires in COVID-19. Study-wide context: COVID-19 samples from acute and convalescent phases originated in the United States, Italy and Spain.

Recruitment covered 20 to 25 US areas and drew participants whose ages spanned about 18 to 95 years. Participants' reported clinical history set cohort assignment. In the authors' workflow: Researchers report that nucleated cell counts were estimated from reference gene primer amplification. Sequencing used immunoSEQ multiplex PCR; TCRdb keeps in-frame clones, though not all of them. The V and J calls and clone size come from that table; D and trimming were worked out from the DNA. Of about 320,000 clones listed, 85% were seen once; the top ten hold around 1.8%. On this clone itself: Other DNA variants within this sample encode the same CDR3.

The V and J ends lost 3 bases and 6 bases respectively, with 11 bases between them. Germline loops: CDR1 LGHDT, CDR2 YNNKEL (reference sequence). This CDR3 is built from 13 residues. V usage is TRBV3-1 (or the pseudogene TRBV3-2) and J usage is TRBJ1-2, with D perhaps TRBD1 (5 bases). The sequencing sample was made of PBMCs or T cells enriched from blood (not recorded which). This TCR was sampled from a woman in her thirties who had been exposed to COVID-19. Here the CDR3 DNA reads TGTGCCAGCAGCCAGGGGCGGGGAAATGGCTACACCTTC. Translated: CASSQGRGNGYTF.